Sequencing of this T cell receptor (beta chain) was carried out in a study of OX40 agonist ivuxolimab in advanced cancers. For the study at large: An anti-OX40 (CD134) antibody with agonistic activity, ivuxolimab, was administered to patients. Age averaged around 60 years (range roughly 23 to 79), and around 87% were male.

Patients were excluded for autoimmune disease history or systemic immunosuppression. General study results and limits: CD4+ and CD8+ blood T cells expanded clonally by week 6 at 0.1 to 3.0 mg/kg.

This CDR3 is 14 amino acids long. V dropped 6 bases and J dropped 4 bases, with 15 bases sitting between them. Germline-derived CDR1 and CDR2 are MDHEN and SYDVKM. Method: immunoSEQ multiplex PCR; TCRdb's copy keeps in-frame clones and lacks some. Of 70,000 to 80,000 clones listed, about 93% were seen once; the top ten hold 15% to 19%. In the case of this clone: Its antigen remains unidentified.

The specimen was CD4+ or CD8+ T cells sorted from blood, collected in a trial of the OX40 agonist ivuxolimab. The clonotype originates from an adult with an advanced solid tumor such as melanoma, head and neck, liver or kidney cancer. J is TRBJ1-2 and V is TRBV28; D might be TRBD1 (5 bases). CDR3 nucleotides: TGTGCCAGCAGAGGGACCTCTTCACGCTATGGCTACACCTTC. The encoded protein is CASRGTSSRYGYTF.